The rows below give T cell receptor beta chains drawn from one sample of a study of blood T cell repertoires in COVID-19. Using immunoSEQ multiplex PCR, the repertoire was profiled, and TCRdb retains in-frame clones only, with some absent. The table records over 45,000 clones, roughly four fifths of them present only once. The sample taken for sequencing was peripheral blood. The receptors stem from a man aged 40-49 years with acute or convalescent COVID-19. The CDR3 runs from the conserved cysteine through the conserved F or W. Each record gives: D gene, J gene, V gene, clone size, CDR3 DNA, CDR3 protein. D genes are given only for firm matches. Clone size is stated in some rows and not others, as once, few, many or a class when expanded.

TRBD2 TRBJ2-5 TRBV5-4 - TGTGCCAGCAGCTTAGGGCTGCGGGGGGAGGGGGAGACCCAGTACTTC CASSLGLRGEGETQYF
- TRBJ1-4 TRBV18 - TGTGCCAGCTCACCCGGCGGGGCAGATGAAAAACTGTTTTTT CASSPGGADEKLFF
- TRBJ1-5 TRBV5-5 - TGTGCCAGCAGCTTGACCCTTCGGGGTTTCAGCAATCAGCCCCAGCATTTT CASSLTLRGFSNQPQHF
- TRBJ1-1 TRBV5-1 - TGCGCCAGCAGCTTGGGCGGGGGGACTGAAGCTTTCTTT CASSLGGGTEAFF
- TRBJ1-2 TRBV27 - TGTGCCAGCAGTTTATTCGCGGGTTCGGACTATGGCTACACCTTC CASSLFAGSDYGYTF
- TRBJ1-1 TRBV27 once TGTGCCAGCAGTCCATCCGGGACTTTTATGACCGAAGCTTTCTTT CASSPSGTFMTEAFF
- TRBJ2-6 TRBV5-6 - TGTGCCAGCAGCTCCCCCGGGACTGGGGCCAACGTCCTGACTTTC CASSSPGTGANVLTF
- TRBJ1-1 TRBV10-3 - TGTGCCATCAGTGAAAAGGGGTTGGCGAGCACTGAAGCTTTCTTT CAISEKGLASTEAFF
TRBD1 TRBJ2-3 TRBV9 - TGTGCCAGCAGCGTCACAGGGGGCCAGGCAGATACGCAGTATTTT CASSVTGGQADTQYF
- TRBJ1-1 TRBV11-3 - TGTGCCAGCAGCACAACCCGGAACACTGAAGCTTTCTTT CASSTTRNTEAFF
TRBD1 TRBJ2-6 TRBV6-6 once TGTGCCAGCAGGTCTACAGGGGACGGGGCCAACGTCCTGACTTTC CASRSTGDGANVLTF
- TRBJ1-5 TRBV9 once TGTGCCAGCAGTCCAGGGGTAAGTCAGCCCCAGCATTTT CASSPGVSQPQHF
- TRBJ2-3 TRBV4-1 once TGCGCCAGCAGCCAAGACCTAGCTTCCGGCACAGATACGCAGTATTTT CASSQDLASGTDTQYF
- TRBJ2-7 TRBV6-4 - TGTGCCAGCAGTGTGGCAGGGCCCTCCTACGAGCAGTACTTC CASSVAGPSYEQYF
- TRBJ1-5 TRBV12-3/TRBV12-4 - TGTGCCAGCAGTTTTAGTAATCAGCCCCAGCATTTT CASSFSNQPQHF